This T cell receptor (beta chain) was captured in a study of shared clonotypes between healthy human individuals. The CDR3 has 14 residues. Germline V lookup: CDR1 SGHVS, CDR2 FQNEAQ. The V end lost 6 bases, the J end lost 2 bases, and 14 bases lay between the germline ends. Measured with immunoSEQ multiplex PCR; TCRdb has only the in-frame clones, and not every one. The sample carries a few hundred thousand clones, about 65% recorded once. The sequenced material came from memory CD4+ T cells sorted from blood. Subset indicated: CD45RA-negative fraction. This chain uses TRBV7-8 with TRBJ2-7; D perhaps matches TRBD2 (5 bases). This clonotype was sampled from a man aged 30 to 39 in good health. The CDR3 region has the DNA TGTGCCAGCAGTACTAGTCTTCAAACCTACGAGCAGTACTTC. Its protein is CASSTSLQTYEQYF.